This section outlines one T cell receptor (beta chain) sequence together with its context. The antigen remains unidentified. This sample stems from a study of T cell responses to AZD1222 COVID-19 vaccine. Notes on the study in general: White British donors predominated, females outnumbered males, and clonal diversity was possibly underestimated. There were vaccine-associated CD4 TCRs across spike, dominant at 160-218 and 743-854. Among those given AZD1222, only six were seropositive at baseline. Epitopes outside B.1.351 and B.1.1.7 mutated regions reportedly drew nearly half of spike TCRs.

Produced via immunoSEQ multiplex PCR; TCRdb's table is partial and in-frame only. The sample carries about 140,000 clones, roughly 90% recorded once. This CDR3 is built from 17 residues. J was trimmed by 3 bases and V by 3 bases; bases with no gene match: 10. Germline CDR1 MDHEN, CDR2 SYDVKM. The chain uses TRBV28 and TRBJ1-5, with TRBD1 identical over 8 bases. This receptor was identified in an adult in good health. Material: peripheral blood, obtained on day 0 of AZD1222 vaccination. CDR3 sequence reads: CASSFPTGQVFNQPQHF. CDR3 in DNA: TGTGCCAGCAGTTTCCCCACGGGACAGGTCTTCAATCAGCCCCAGCATTTT.